This T cell receptor (beta chain) was recorded in a study of T cells in Graves' hyperthyroidism and ophthalmopathy. The authors took PBMCs from 7.5 to 10 ml fresh peripheral blood. Template material for amplifying TCR beta CDR3 regions consisted of RNA transcripts. The study used the HTBI primer set for a first-round RT-PCR of the TCR CDR3. A single record per CDR3 protein comes from TCRdb applying MiXCR to the multiplex PCR reads. The table shows more than 500,000 distinct CDR3 sequences, with roughly 15% occurring only once. The junction had 8 bases not matched to a gene; V was cut back by 0 bases and J by 4 bases. From germline, CDR1 is MNHEY and CDR2 SVGAGI. The CDR3 sequence is 17 residues long. This clonotype turned up a few times.

This sequence was found in a woman between 40 and 55 years old with Graves' ophthalmopathy. This rearrangement joins TRBV6-5 to TRBJ1-2; 10 nucleotides agree with TRBD1. The specimen sequenced was blood. The CDR3 nucleotides read TGTGCCAGCAGTTACTCGAAGGCGGGACAGGGGACCTATGGCTACACCTTC. Translated: CASSYSKAGQGTYGYTF.